The source of this T cell receptor (beta chain) is a study of shared clonotypes between healthy human individuals. Study findings and constraints: As a rule, naive subsets had a larger estimated richness than memory subsets.

The CDR3 has 15 amino acids. The germline V gene encodes CDR1 SNHLY and CDR2 FYNNEI. J gave up 6 bases and V 5 bases, and 7 bases lay outside the gene matches. About this clone: Its antigen is not identified.

The table came from immunoSEQ multiplex PCR; TCRdb's copy has only in-frame clones and leaves some out. In the table there are about 2 million clones, roughly 94% of which are singletons. The sequenced material came from naive CD4+ T cells sorted from blood. Described subset: CD45RA+ positively selected. This clonotype was obtained from a man between 18 and 35 years old in good health. This chain connects TRBV2 to TRBJ2-1; TRBD2 agrees at 10 bases. The CDR3 spells CASSPPAGGPNEQFF. CDR3 nucleotides: TGTGCCAGCAGTCCCCCAGCGGGAGGGCCCAATGAGCAGTTCTTC.